This record concerns one TCR beta chain sequence. Antigen unknown. With V trimmed by 1 base and J by 6 bases, 10 bases remained unmatched. Per germline, CDR1 SGHVS and CDR2 FQNEAQ. The CDR3 runs 16 residues. The data are from a study of beta chain features in type 1 diabetes. Findings and caveats of the study: These data did not resolve whether HLA type affects TCRB rearrangement.

Isolated RNA was reverse transcribed in full, so expressed TCRB transcripts were sequenced. The data were produced by immunoSEQ multiplex PCR, yet TCRdb's version contains in-frame clones alone and is incomplete. The sample includes 350,000 to 450,000 clones, approximately 15% of them seen just once. V and J are TRBV7-8 and TRBJ2-7, with 9 bases identical to TRBD2. The TCR originated in a man aged 25 to 40 in good health. Input material: naive CD4+ T cells from blood. The CDR3, as DNA: TGTGCCAGCAGCTTAGGGGGAGGACTAGCGACGGGCGAGCAGTACGTC. Amino acid sequence: CASSLGGGLATGEQYV.